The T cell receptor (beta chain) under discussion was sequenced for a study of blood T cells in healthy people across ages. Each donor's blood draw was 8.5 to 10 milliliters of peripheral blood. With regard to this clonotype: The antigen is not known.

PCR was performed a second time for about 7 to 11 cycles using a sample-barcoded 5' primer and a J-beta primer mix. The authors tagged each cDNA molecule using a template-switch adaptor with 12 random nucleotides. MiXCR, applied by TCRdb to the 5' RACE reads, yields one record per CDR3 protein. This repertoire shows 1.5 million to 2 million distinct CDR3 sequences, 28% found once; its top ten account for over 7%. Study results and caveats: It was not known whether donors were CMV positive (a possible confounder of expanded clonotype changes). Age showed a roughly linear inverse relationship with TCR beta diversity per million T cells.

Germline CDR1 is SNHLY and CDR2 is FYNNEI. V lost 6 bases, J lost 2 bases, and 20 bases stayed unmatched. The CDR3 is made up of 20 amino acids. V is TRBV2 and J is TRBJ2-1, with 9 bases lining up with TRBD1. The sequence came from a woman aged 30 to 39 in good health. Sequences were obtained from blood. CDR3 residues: CASSATVFPTRDRAYNEQFF. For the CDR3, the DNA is TGTGCCAGCAGCGCCACCGTCTTCCCAACCCGGGACAGGGCCTACAATGAGCAGTTCTTC.